Each of the 5 T cell receptor beta chains below was sequenced from the same sample in a study of CD8+ T cells in alopecia areata. Treatment reported: oral pan-JAK inhibitor, 5-10 mg twice daily. Extraction and reverse transcription of RNA yielded cDNA as the sequencing template. Clones were sequenced by immunoSEQ multiplex PCR, and TCRdb holds only the in-frame ones, with some missing. The sample gives about 130,000 clones, about 59% of which show up once; approximately 16% is in the top ten. The input for sequencing was CD8+ T cells sorted from blood, taken at week 4, from a patient treated with tofacitinib. The receptor set was obtained from a human donor with alopecia areata.

The chain recombines TRBV7-6 with TRBJ2-3, with 13 bases identical to TRBD2. J was trimmed by 6 bases and V by 4 bases; bases with no gene match: 7. In germline, CDR1 is SGHVS, CDR2 FNYEAQ. This CDR3 is 16 amino acids long. As DNA, the CDR3 is TGTGCCAGCAGCTCTTGGACTAGCGGGGGAGCTGATACGCAGTATTTT. This sequence encodes CASSSWTSGGADTQYF.

This clone was picked up a small number of times. This chain connects TRBV7-3 to TRBJ2-1; 8 bases are a match to TRBD1. CDR3 size: 16 residues. V shed 5 bases and J 2 bases; nucleotides not matched to a gene: 8. Germline values: CDR1 SGHTA, CDR2 FQGTGA. DNA of the CDR3: TGTGCCAGCAGCCCACGGACAGGGAGGCCCTACAATGAGCAGTTCTTC. Protein product: CASSPRTGRPYNEQFF.

This chain uses TRBV5-1 with TRBJ2-7; D unresolved. This CDR3 has 12 amino acids. V was shortened by 3 bases and J by 4 bases, with 8 bases between the two germline ends. Germline lookup yields CDR1 SGHRS and CDR2 YFSETQ. The CDR3 DNA sequence: TGCGCCAGCAGCTCGACCCGATACGAGCAGTACTTC. It specifies CASSSTRYEQYF.

V usage is TRBV5-1 and J usage is TRBJ2-1, with unresolved D. This CDR3 has 11 amino acids. V was trimmed by 8 bases and J by 6 bases, leaving 9 bases between them. Germline V CDR1 and CDR2: SGHRS, YFSETQ. CDR3 nucleotide sequence: TGCGCCAGGGTAAAGGGCAATGAGCAGTTCTTC. Protein sequence: CARVKGNEQFF.

The chain couples TRBV6-1 to TRBJ1-1; 9 nucleotides line up with TRBD1. Unmatched junction bases numbered 7, after V lost 6 bases and J lost 5 bases. CDR1 is MNHNS and CDR2 is SASEGT in the germline V gene. This CDR3 contains 14 residues. The CDR3 loop is CASRRQGEYTEAFF. In DNA form, the CDR3 reads TGTGCCAGCAGAAGACAGGGGGAATATACTGAAGCTTTCTTT.